The rows below give T cell receptor beta chains drawn from one sample of a study of CD8+CD57+ T cells in acquired aplastic anemia. TCRdb fed the reads into MiXCR, producing one record per CDR3 protein. The sample holds approximately 260,000 distinct CDR3 sequences; about 80% are singletons and the top ten take around 40%. The sequencing input was sorted CD4+, CD8+, or CD8+CD57+ T cells (not recorded which) from PBMCs. Every receptor here comes from a human donor with aplastic anemia. CDR3s include the opening cysteine and the closing phenylalanine or tryptophan. Fields, in order: V gene, J gene, clone size, D gene, CDR3 DNA, CDR3 protein. The D gene is left open where the match is weak. For some rows the clone size is stated as once, few or many, or as a class when expanded; others skip it.

TRBV6-5,TRBJ2-2,.,.,TGTGCCAGCAGTGAGGAAGGCACCGGGGAGCTGTTTTTT,CASSEEGTGELFF
TRBV2,TRBJ1-2,.,.,TGTGCCAGCAGTCTTACAGGGTCGAGAGGCTACACCTTC,CASSLTGSRGYTF
TRBV20-1,TRBJ2-1,many,.,TGCAGTGCTAGAGATGCTGGCAGGTCCTACAATGAGCAGTTCTTC,CSARDAGRSYNEQFF
TRBV7-8,TRBJ2-7,.,.,TGTGCCAGCAGCCCGAGTCCCCCCCCAGTCTACGAGCAGTACTTC,CASSPSPPPVYEQYF
TRBV2,TRBJ2-1,.,.,TGTGCCAGCAGTGATGGGCCGATACGTGAGCAGTTCTTC,CASSDGPIREQFF
TRBV11-3,TRBJ1-2,.,.,TGTGCCAGCAGCTGGGGTGTGACGTCAAACTATGGCTACACCTTC,CASSWGVTSNYGYTF
TRBV7-3,TRBJ2-5,.,TRBD2,TGTGCCAGCAGCCACGTAGCGGGGGCGAACAAGGGGGAGCAGTACTTC,CASSHVAGANKGEQYF
TRBV9,TRBJ1-5,.,.,TGTGCCAGCAGCGCAGGGATTTATTTACAGCCCCAGCATTTT,CASSAGIYLQPQHF
TRBV5-4,TRBJ2-1,.,.,TGTGCCAGCAGCTTGGTCGGCGGGAATGAGCAGTTCTTC,CASSLVGGNEQFF
TRBV20-1,TRBJ2-7,.,TRBD1,TGCAGTGCTAGTTCCCCGGACAGGGGGAACGAGCAGTACTTC,CSASSPDRGNEQYF
TRBV7-2,TRBJ2-3,.,.,TGTGCCAGCAGCTTAGTTGGCTATCGGGAGTGGGGCAGATTT,CASSLVGYREWGRF
TRBV12-3/TRBV12-4,TRBJ1-1,.,.,TGTGCCAGCAGTTCCGGGGGCAACACTGAAGCTTTCTTT,CASSSGGNTEAFF
TRBV4-3,TRBJ2-7,.,.,TGCGCCAGCAGCCAAGATGGAGGAGACACCTACGAGCAGTACTTC,CASSQDGGDTYEQYF
TRBV5-4,TRBJ2-7,.,TRBD2,TGTGCCAGCAGCTTTACTAGCGGGGGAGAGAACGAGCAGTACTTC,CASSFTSGGENEQYF
TRBV9,TRBJ2-1,.,.,.,CASSVESDTQYFVF
TRBV20-1,TRBJ2-7,.,.,TGCAGTGCTCCGGACGGGAACGAGCAGTACTTC,CSAPDGNEQYF
TRBV25-1,TRBJ2-5,few,TRBD1,TGTGCCAGCAGTGAATTCCTAACAGGGGGGGAGACCCAGTACTTC,CASSEFLTGGETQYF
TRBV2,TRBJ2-3,many,.,TGTGCCAGCAGTTGGGAGGATGGTAACAATGAGCAGTATTTT,CASSWEDGNNEQYF
TRBV7-3,TRBJ2-3,.,.,TGTGCCAGCAGTTTTTGGGGGGGCTTCACAGATACGCAGTATTTT,CASSFWGGFTDTQYF
TRBV4-1,TRBJ1-6,once,.,TGCGCCAGCAGCGTGGCAGGGTCAGTCAATTCACCCCTCCACTTT,CASSVAGSVNSPLHF
TRBV5-6,TRBJ2-3,.,.,TGTGCCAGCAGCTTAGCCCACAGCGGAATAGATACGCAGTATTTT,CASSLAHSGIDTQYF
TRBV5-1,TRBJ2-3,.,.,TGCGCCAGCAGCGAAGCCAGAAGTCACACTACGCAGTATTTT,CASSEARSHTTQYF
TRBV7-9,TRBJ2-5,.,TRBD2,TGTGCCAGCAGCTTTCACAGAAGCGGGGAGAGCGATGAGTTC,CASSFHRSGESDEF
TRBV9,TRBJ1-6,.,.,TGTGCCAGCAGTTCGGACAGATTACCTTCAGACCCCCACTTT,CASSSDRLPSDPHF
TRBV7-3,TRBJ2-3,.,.,TGTGCCAGCAGCTTAGCAGGCGGTCGCCAAACGGAGTCTTTT,CASSLAGGRQTESF
TRBV7-8,TRBJ2-7,once,.,TGTGCCAGCAGCTTAGCACAGGGCCCCTCCTACGAGCAGTACTTC,CASSLAQGPSYEQYF
TRBV2,TRBJ2-7,.,.,TGTGCCAGCAGCGGCAGATCCTACGAGCAGTACTTC,CASSGRSYEQYF
TRBV11-1,TRBJ2-5,.,.,TGTGCCAGCAGCCTAGAGGGGGGGGCGGGAGAGACCCAGTACTTC,CASSLEGGAGETQYF
TRBV19,TRBJ2-7,.,.,TGTGCCAGTGGACAGAGCGGTTCCTACGAGCAGTACTTC,CASGQSGSYEQYF
TRBV7-4,TRBJ2-1,.,.,TGTGCCAGCAGCAGGTTGGACAGTCCCTACAATGAGCAGCAGTTCTTC,CASSRLDSPYNEQQFF
TRBV13,TRBJ2-7,many,.,TGTGCCAGCAGCTCAGTGCAGGGTAACTACGAGCAGTACTTC,CASSSVQGNYEQYF
TRBV2,TRBJ1-4,few,.,TGTGCCAGCATGTTCGGGGGGAGGGCAACTAATGAAAAACTGTTTTTT,CASMFGGRATNEKLFF
TRBV15,TRBJ2-5,.,.,TGTGCCACCAGCAGCGGCAGCGAGCACGAGGAGCAGTACTTC,CATSSGSEHEEQYF
TRBV29-1,TRBJ2-3,.,TRBD1,TGCAGCGCCAACGGACAGGGGGGCACAGATACGCAGTATTTT,CSANGQGGTDTQYF
TRBV2,TRBJ2-2,.,.,TGTGCCAGCGGCGACGTACCCACGGAGATGTATTTT,CASGDVPTEMYF
TRBV7-8,TRBJ2-1,.,.,TGTGCCAGCAGCTTCAGGGTTACGGGTGGACAGTTTTTC,CASSFRVTGGQFF
TRBV19,TRBJ2-3,.,.,TGTGCCAGTAGTTTAGCTAGAGGGCCCGCTGCGCAGTTTTTT,CASSLARGPAAQFF
TRBV7-3,TRBJ2-1,.,.,TGTGCCAGCAGTCTAGGGTCGGTCTACAATGAGCAGTTCTTC,CASSLGSVYNEQFF
TRBV2,TRBJ2-3,.,TRBD1,TGTACAGACGGGGACAGGGGCACAGATACGCAGTATTTT,CTDGDRGTDTQYF
TRBV7-8,TRBJ2-3,.,.,TGTGCCAGCAGCTACGTGGAGGGTCACTACGAGCAGTATTTT,CASSYVEGHYEQYF
TRBV10-1,TRBJ2-3,.,TRBD2,TGCGCCAGCCTAAAAGGACTAGCCACAGATACGCAGTATTTT,CASLKGLATDTQYF
TRBV5-1,TRBJ2-1,few,TRBD2,TGCGCCAGCAAAGATGGGACTAGTAACTACAATGAGCAGTTCTTC,CASKDGTSNYNEQFF
TRBV2,TRBJ1-2,.,.,TGTGCCAGCAGCGAATGGGGTTTAGATACGTACAATTTT,CASSEWGLDTYNF
TRBV7-8,TRBJ1-2,.,TRBD1,TGTGCCAGCAGCTTAGGCGGAGGGGGCTCAAACTATGGCTACACCTTC,CASSLGGGGSNYGYTF
TRBV4-1,TRBJ1-1,.,.,TGCGCCAGCAGCCAAGGCCACGGATTTGAAGCTTTCTTT,CASSQGHGFEAFF
TRBV9,TRBJ2-6,.,.,TGTGCCAGCAGCGTAGCGTCAGATACGCAGTATTACGTCCTGACTTTC,CASSVASDTQYYVLTF
TRBV6-1,TRBJ1-6,.,.,TGTGCCAGCACCTTACAGCCTGATAATTCACCCCTCCACTTT,CASTLQPDNSPLHF
TRBV5-4,TRBJ1-3,.,.,TGTGCCAGCAGCGTTAGCACTGGAAACACCATATATTTT,CASSVSTGNTIYF
TRBV7-9,TRBJ2-6,.,TRBD1,TGTGCCGGACAGGGGGCTAGGGAGACCCGGTACTTCGGCCTGACTTTC,CAGQGARETRYFGLTF
TRBV10-3,TRBJ2-5,.,TRBD2,TGTGCCATCAGTGACGAGCGGGGGCCCCAAGAGACCCAGTACTTC,CAISDERGPQETQYF
TRBV7-2,TRBJ2-5,few,.,TGTGCCAGCAGCTTAGCGGGGGACGCCCAGTACTTC,CASSLAGDAQYF